This T cell receptor beta chain came from a study of T cell responses to AZD1222 COVID-19 vaccine. The protocol was immunoSEQ multiplex PCR, while the TCRdb copy is restricted to in-frame clones and leaves out a portion. The table shows under 150,000 clones, with over 85% occurring only once. Germline lookup yields CDR1 PRHDT and CDR2 FYEKMQ (reference sequence). The CDR3 is 12 amino acids. The V end lost 5 bases, the J end lost 4 bases, and 8 bases lay between the germline ends. This clonotype originated in an adult in good health. The J gene is TRBJ1-1, the V gene TRBV13; D not resolved. Here the sequenced sample was peripheral blood, taken on day 0 of AZD1222 vaccination. The CDR3 protein is CASSHLGTEAFF. The CDR3 DNA follows: TGTGCCAGCAGCCATCTTGGCACTGAAGCTTTCTTT.